The 26 T cell receptor beta chains below were found in one sample sequenced in a study of blood T cell repertoires in COVID-19. TCRdb's copy holds only in-frame clones and misses some; the assay was immunoSEQ multiplex PCR. The sample lists about 530,000 clones, 85% to 90% occurring once. Specimen: peripheral blood. Receptor source: a woman aged 45-60 years with COVID-19, enrolled during active disease.

The chain joins TRBV28 to TRBJ1-1; perhaps TRBD1 as D (6 bases). V gave up 6 bases and J gave up 4 bases, with 9 bases separating them. Germline V gene lookup returns CDR1 MDHEN and CDR2 SYDVKM. The length of the CDR3 is 12 residues. The CDR3 here is CASREQGTEAFF. The DNA for the CDR3 is TGTGCCAGCAGGGAACAGGGCACTGAAGCTTTCTTT.

The gene calls are TRBV6-2 or TRBV6-3 and TRBJ2-3; no firm D call. V was pared by 3 bases and J by 4 bases, with 5 bases between. Germline CDR1 is MNHEY and CDR2 is SVGEGT. The CDR3 is 12 residues long. The CDR3, as DNA: TGTGCCAGCAGTTATGTAGCAGATACGCAGTATTTT. It specifies CASSYVADTQYF.

The chain joins TRBV5-6 to TRBJ1-5; weak D call: TRBD1 (6 bases). The ends were cut back, 0 bases at V and 5 bases at J, with 15 bases in the middle. The germline gives CDR1 SGHDT, CDR2 YYEEEE. There are 16 residues in the CDR3. CDR3 nucleotides: TGTGCCAGCAGCTTGGGAACAGGGTATGTTGATCAGCCCCAGCATTTT. Its protein is CASSLGTGYVDQPQHF.

The rearrangement links TRBV29-1 to TRBJ1-4; D call uncertain. CDR1 SQVTM and CDR2 ANQGSEA come from the germline V gene. The CDR3 covers 13 residues. V lost 6 bases, J lost 6 bases, and 14 bases lay in between. Here the CDR3 DNA reads TGCAGCGTCCTACAGAGCCTCGATGAAAAACTGTTTTTT. As protein: CSVLQSLDEKLFF.

V usage is TRBV5-1 and J usage is TRBJ1-4; TRBD1 might be the D (6 bases). There are 15 residues in the CDR3. The V end lost 2 bases, the J end lost 5 bases, and 13 bases lay between the germline ends. The germline CDR1 and CDR2 sequences are SGHRS and YFSETQ. The CDR3: CASSLFGGLNEKLFF. DNA of the CDR3: TGCGCCAGCAGCTTATTCGGGGGGCTGAATGAAAAACTGTTTTTT.

The genes are TRBV19 and TRBJ2-2, with D possibly TRBD1 on 6 matching bases. The V and J ends lost 3 bases and 5 bases respectively, with 13 bases between them. Germline V gene lookup returns CDR1 LNHDA and CDR2 SQIVND (reference sequence). The CDR3 has 15 residues. The CDR3 DNA reads as TGTGCCAGTAGTATTCAACAGGGTGGAACCGGGGAGCTGTTTTTT. Translation gives CASSIQQGGTGELFF.

The chain uses TRBV12-3 or TRBV12-4 and TRBJ2-7; no definite D call. V was clipped by 6 bases and J by 3 bases, with 9 bases between them. This CDR3 comprises 12 residues. The CDR3 DNA sequence: TGTGCCAGCAGCCTGGGCTTCTACGAGCAGTACTTC. Protein: CASSLGFYEQYF.

This clone came up a few times. The V and J genes are TRBV2 and TRBJ1-5; D unclear. CDR1 is SNHLY and CDR2 is FYNNEI in the germline V gene. CDR3 size: 14 residues. Trimming pared 3 bases from V and 2 bases from J, leaving 8 bases between. The CDR3 bases are TGTGCCAGCAGTGATCACCCAGGCAATCAGCCCCAGCATTTT. Amino acid sequence: CASSDHPGNQPQHF.

V usage is TRBV4-1 and J usage is TRBJ1-5, with D perhaps TRBD1 (6 bases). The CDR3 sequence is 15 residues long. Trimming removed 4 bases from V and 5 bases from J, with 15 bases in between. Germline values: CDR1 MGHRA, CDR2 YSYEKL. CDR3 sequence reads: CASSRFQGPHQPQHF. CDR3 DNA sequence: TGCGCCAGCAGCCGGTTTCAGGGGCCCCATCAGCCCCAGCATTTT.

The CDR3 here is CATSDAEYYGYTF. The CDR3 DNA reads TGTGCCACCAGTGACGCAGAATACTATGGCTACACCTTC. The gene calls are TRBV24-1 and TRBJ1-2; D unclear. CDR3 length: 13 residues. Germline V lookup: CDR1 KGHDR, CDR2 SFDVKD. V was cut by 4 bases and J by 3 bases, with 8 bases left in between.

The chain carries TRBV5-1 and TRBJ2-1; 8 bases match TRBD2. The V and J ends lost 1 base and 5 bases, in that order; junction bases with no gene match: 5. This CDR3 comprises 15 residues. Germline V gene lookup returns CDR1 SGHRS and CDR2 YFSETQ. CDR3 bases: TGCGCCAGCAGCTTGATGATTAGCGGGGACAATGAGCAGTTCTTC. It yields the protein CASSLMISGDNEQFF.

Note on this clone: One end of the junction fails to match germline, which may point to a read error. The CDR3 is CASSLSMVWGVTF. The CDR3 coding sequence is TGTGCCAGCAGCTTGTCGATGGTGTGGGGAGTAACTTTT. V gene TRBV5-8 combines with J gene TRBJ2-2; D possibly corresponds to TRBD2 (5 bases). Germline CDR1 SGHTS, CDR2 YDEGEE. This CDR3 region has 13 residues.

The rearrangement uses TRBV2 and TRBJ1-1; TRBD1 is a possible D gene (5 bases). Trimming shortened V by 5 bases and J by 1 base, and 20 bases separated the two germline ends. Germline-derived CDR1 and CDR2 are SNHLY and FYNNEI. This CDR3 has 17 amino acids. CDR3 residues: CASSSHTPGLRNTEAFF. In nucleotides, the CDR3 is TGTGCCAGCAGTAGCCATACCCCGGGACTCCGGAACACTGAAGCTTTCTTT.

The DNA of the CDR3 is TGTGCCAGCAGCTTCCTGTTCGGGGGAGCCCCAGATACGCAGTATTTT. This gives the protein CASSFLFGGAPDTQYF. The genes are TRBV11-2 and TRBJ2-3; possible D gene TRBD2, 6 bases. V was shortened by 3 bases and J by 4 bases, with 17 bases between the two germline ends. This CDR3 has 16 amino acids. CDR1 and CDR2 from the germline V gene are SGHAT and FQNNGV. The whole variable domain, remainder taken from reference TRBV11-2 and TRBJ2-3, is EAGVAQSPRYKIIEKRQSVAFWCNPISGHATLYWYQQILGQGPKLLIQFQNNGVVDDSQLPKDRFSAERLKGVDSTLKIQPAKLEDSAVYLCASSFLFGGAPDTQYFGPGTRLTVL.

The chain is built from TRBV5-1 and TRBJ1-4; possible D gene TRBD1, 6 bases. This CDR3 is built from 15 residues. Germline lookup yields CDR1 SGHRS and CDR2 YFSETQ. With 4 bases removed from V and 0 bases from J, the gap between germline ends came to 10 bases. CDR3 nucleotide sequence: TGCGCCAGCAGCAAGGACAGACCAACTAATGAAAAACTGTTTTTT. Encoded protein: CASSKDRPTNEKLFF.

About this clone: The same CDR3 is also encoded by other DNA sequences in this sample. The gene calls are TRBV30 and TRBJ1-4, with D perhaps matching TRBD1 (6 bases). CDR3 length: 12 residues. Per the germline V gene, CDR1 is GTSNPN and CDR2 is SVGIG (reference sequence). V was shortened by 4 bases and J by 8 bases, with 11 bases between the two germline ends. CDR3 coding DNA: TGTGCCTGGAACAGGGACGGGGAAAAACTGTTTTTT. Amino acids: CAWNRDGEKLFF. The whole variable domain, filled in from reference TRBV30 and TRBJ1-4, reads SQTIHQWPATLVQPVGSPLSLECTVEGTSNPNLYWYRQAAGRGLQLLFYSVGIGQISSEVPQNLSASRPQDRQFILSSKKLLLSDSGFYLCAWNRDGEKLFFGSGTQLSVL.

The J gene is TRBJ2-2, the V gene TRBV19, with D maybe TRBD1 (6 bases). The V gene lost 5 bases and the J gene lost 4 bases, with 14 bases spanning the gap. Germline CDR1 is LNHDA and CDR2 is SQIVND (reference sequence). The CDR3 is 15 residues long. As DNA, the CDR3 is TGTGCCAGTAGTTACCAACAGGGCGGCACCGGGGAGCTGTTTTTT. Protein: CASSYQQGGTGELFF.

This clone was seen a handful of times. CDR3 DNA sequence: TGTGCCAGCAGCCCCTCCGACTTTGCCTACAATGAGCAGTTCTTC. It yields the protein CASSPSDFAYNEQFF. The chain employs TRBV9 and TRBJ2-1; D unresolved. Germline CDR1 reads SGDLS; CDR2 reads YYNGEE. The CDR3 runs to 15 residues. Between the trimmed V and J ends, which lost 4 bases and 2 bases, there was a span of 13 bases.

V is TRBV7-3 and J is TRBJ1-1, with 7 positions matching TRBD1. The CDR3 sequence is 14 residues long. The germline V gene has CDR1 SGHTA and CDR2 FQGTGA. The trim removed 6 bases at V and 5 bases at J, leaving 9 bases unmatched. The DNA for the CDR3 is TGTGCCAGCAGTGTGCAGGGGGGACGGACTGAAGCTTTCTTT. Amino acid sequence: CASSVQGGRTEAFF.

The V call is TRBV7-5, the J call TRBJ1-5; the DNA was not used to check the table's D call, TRBD1. TRBV7-5 is recorded as a pseudogene. The CDR3 consists of 13 residues. The CDR3 protein is CASTLRGKQPQHF. The CDR3 DNA reads TGTGCCAGCACCCTTAGGGGGAAACAGCCCCAGCATTTT.

The rearrangement uses TRBV28 and TRBJ1-1; possibly TRBD1 for D (6 bases). The V end was cut by 5 bases, the J end by 9 bases, with 13 bases between. The CDR3 has 12 residues. The germline gives CDR1 MDHEN, CDR2 SYDVKM. The CDR3 region is CASSVQQGQAFF. DNA for the CDR3: TGTGCCAGCAGTGTTCAACAGGGACAAGCTTTCTTT.

V usage is TRBV7-9 and J usage is TRBJ1-1; 8 bases match TRBD1. The ends lost 5 bases at V and 7 bases at J; junction bases unmatched: 12. The CDR3 is made up of 15 amino acids. Per germline, CDR1 SEHNR and CDR2 FQNEAQ (reference sequence). This CDR3 is CASSIPYDRGGEAFF. As DNA, the CDR3 is TGTGCCAGCAGCATCCCTTACGACAGGGGAGGTGAAGCTTTCTTT.

This sequence joins TRBV5-8 and TRBJ2-3; 7 bases align to TRBD1. Germline trimming cut 6 bases from V and 4 bases from J; bases unmatched to any gene: 11. Germline CDR1 reads SGHTS; CDR2 reads YDEGEE. This CDR3 spans 15 amino acids. CDR3 DNA: TGTGCCAGCAAACAGGGGTTAACGGGTGCAGATACGCAGTATTTT. It encodes CASKQGLTGADTQYF. The full variable domain, with the rest looked up from reference TRBV5-8 and TRBJ2-3, is EAGVTQSPTHLIKTRGQQATLRCSPISGHTSVYWYQQALGLGLQFLLWYDEGEERNRGNFPPRFSGRQFPNYSSELNVNALELEDSALYLCASKQGLTGADTQYFGPGTRLTVL.

The J gene is TRBJ1-1, the V gene TRBV10-3; D gene uncertain. Germline CDR1 is ENHRY and CDR2 is SYGVKD. The CDR3 length is 13 residues. The V and J ends lost 4 bases and 0 bases respectively, with 6 bases between them. The CDR3 sequence: CAISGELNTEAFF. DNA for the CDR3: TGTGCCATCAGTGGTGAGTTGAACACTGAAGCTTTCTTT.

The rearrangement joins TRBV5-5 to TRBJ2-1; 8 bases map to TRBD2. CDR1 is SGHKS and CDR2 is YYEKEE in the germline V gene (reference sequence). This CDR3 contains 14 residues. With 3 bases clipped from V and 8 bases from J, the junction kept 7 bases outside the gene matches. The CDR3 DNA is TGTGCCAGCAGCTACGGGGGGGCCTTGGATGAGCAGTTCTTC. This encodes CASSYGGALDEQFF.

V gene TRBV30 combines with J gene TRBJ2-7; possible D gene TRBD1, 6 bases. V was pared by 3 bases and J by 6 bases, with 15 bases between. This CDR3 region has 13 residues. Germline loops: CDR1 GTSNPN, CDR2 SVGIG (reference sequence). The chain's CDR3 is CAWRWGQGGEQYF. CDR3 coding DNA: TGTGCCTGGAGGTGGGGGCAGGGTGGCGAGCAGTACTTC.